Described below is a single TCR beta chain sequence and its context. Its target is not known. This specimen comes from a study of shared clonotypes between healthy human individuals. Study-wide results and limits: Naive subsets typically showed greater estimated richness than memory subsets.

The assay was run at deep level. The authors distributed each subset's genomic DNA evenly over several immunoSEQ plates. The protocol was immunoSEQ multiplex PCR, while the TCRdb copy is restricted to in-frame clones and leaves out a portion. The sample contains some 1 million clones, about 74% of which appear only once. CDR3 length: 16 residues. Germline values: CDR1 SGHRS, CDR2 YFSETQ. V was pared by 4 bases and J by 6 bases, with 9 bases of the junction left unmatched. The origin of this receptor is a man younger than 35 in good health. Input material: memory CD4+ T cells sorted from blood. Described subset: CD45RA-negative fraction. V usage is TRBV5-1 and J usage is TRBJ2-1; 11 positions agree with TRBD2. The CDR3 reads CASSPGLAVRANEQFF. In nucleotides, the CDR3 is TGCGCCAGCAGCCCGGGACTAGCGGTTCGGGCCAATGAGCAGTTCTTC.